The T cell receptor beta chain under discussion was sequenced for a study of blood T cells in healthy people across ages. Every participating donor contributed roughly 9.6 milliliters of peripheral blood through a draw. Extraction yielded at least 5 micrograms of total RNA per sample. Concerning this clonotype: The antigen remains unidentified.

General study findings and limits: Older age coincided with a roughly linear decline in TCR beta diversity per million T cells. Long-lived donors exceeded aged donors in naive CD4+ cells and diversity.

It was with a sample-barcoded 5' primer and a J-beta primer mix that a second PCR of roughly 7 to 12 cycles was run. MiXCR, run by TCRdb on the 5' RACE reads, gives a single entry per CDR3 protein. Of around 870,000 distinct CDR3 sequences in the sample, 25% to 30% were seen once. This receptor was obtained from a woman aged 80 or over in good health. Sequences were obtained from blood.

The CDR3 protein is CASSPSWGTATNEKLFF. CDR3 coding DNA: TGTGCCAGCAGCCCCAGCTGGGGAACAGCAACTAATGAAAAACTGTTTTTT. The V call is TRBV25-1, the J call TRBJ1-4; no reliable D call. V lost 6 bases, J lost 0 bases, and 17 bases lay in between. This CDR3 has 17 amino acids. Germline CDR1 reads MGHDK; CDR2 reads SYGVNS.